This T cell receptor beta chain was recovered during a study of blood T cells in healthy people across ages. The draw of peripheral blood yielded about 9.4 milliliters from each donor. The second PCR ran roughly 6 to 12 cycles with a sample-barcoded 5' primer and J-beta primers. Carrying 12 random nucleotides, a template-switch adaptor labeled each individual cDNA molecule. MiXCR, run by TCRdb on the 5' RACE reads, gives a single entry per CDR3 protein. The sample contains some 1.8 million distinct CDR3 sequences, roughly two fifths of which appear only once. The CDR3 totals 13 residues. Trimming took off 3 bases at V and 5 bases at J, with 10 bases between the two ends. Germline V gene data show CDR1 as SNHLY and CDR2 as FYNNEI.

This TCR was recovered from a human donor in good health. This chain uses TRBV2 with TRBJ1-2, with D possibly being TRBD1 (5 bases). Input material: blood. As DNA, the CDR3 is TGTGCCAGCAGTGACAGGGAGAGTTATGGCTACACCTTC. Protein: CASSDRESYGYTF.